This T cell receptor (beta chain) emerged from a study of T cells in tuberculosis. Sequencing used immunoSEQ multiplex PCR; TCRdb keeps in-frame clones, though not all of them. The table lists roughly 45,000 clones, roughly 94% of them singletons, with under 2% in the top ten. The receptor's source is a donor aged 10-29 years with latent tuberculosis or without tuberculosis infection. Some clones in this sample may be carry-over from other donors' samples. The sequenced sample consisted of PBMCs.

CDR3 residues: CASSLVASGSDTQYF. The CDR3 nucleotides are TGCGCCAGCAGCTTGGTGGCTAGCGGGAGTGATACGCAGTATTTT. This chain uses TRBV5-1 with TRBJ2-3, with TRBD2 matching 10 bases. CDR3 length equals 15 residues. V lost 0 bases to trimming and J lost 6 bases; unmatched junction nucleotides: 4. Germline assignment: CDR1 SGHRS and CDR2 YFSETQ.